This T cell receptor (beta chain) is drawn from a study of CD8 T cells in ankylosing spondylitis. Study-wide findings and caveats: Within matched ankylosing spondylitis synovial fluid, disease-linked clones were reportedly significantly enriched. Ankylosing spondylitis blood appeared to be characterized by a TCR beta motif of eight highly homologous variants. Several of the motif variants were reported before in synovial fluid and blood from reactive arthritis.

Of note for this clonotype: Antigen specificity is unknown.

Generation of TCR beta libraries employed quantitative 5'-RACE incorporating molecular barcodes. One entry per CDR3 protein, called by TCRdb with MiXCR from the 5' RACE reads. This sample has just over 300,000 distinct CDR3 sequences, with less than 25% found just once. Input material: blood, either unsorted or a sorted T cell fraction (not recorded which). The TCR comes from a female donor with ankylosing spondylitis or in good health (not recorded which).

CDR3 amino acids: CASSRDRAGELFF. The CDR3 DNA sequence: TGTGCCAGCAGCCGTGACAGGGCCGGGGAGCTGTTTTTT. The chain joins TRBV7-2 to TRBJ2-2; TRBD1 agrees at 7 bases. This CDR3 has 13 residues. Per germline, CDR1 SGHTA and CDR2 FQGNSA. The ends lost 5 bases at V and 6 bases at J; junction bases unmatched: 3. Full variable domain (rest looked up from reference TRBV7-2 and TRBJ2-2): GAGVSQSPSNKVTEKGKDVELRCDPISGHTALYWYRQSLGQGLEFLIYFQGNSAPDKSGLPSDRFSAERTGGSVSTLTIQRTQQEDSAVYLCASSRDRAGELFFGEGSRLTVL.